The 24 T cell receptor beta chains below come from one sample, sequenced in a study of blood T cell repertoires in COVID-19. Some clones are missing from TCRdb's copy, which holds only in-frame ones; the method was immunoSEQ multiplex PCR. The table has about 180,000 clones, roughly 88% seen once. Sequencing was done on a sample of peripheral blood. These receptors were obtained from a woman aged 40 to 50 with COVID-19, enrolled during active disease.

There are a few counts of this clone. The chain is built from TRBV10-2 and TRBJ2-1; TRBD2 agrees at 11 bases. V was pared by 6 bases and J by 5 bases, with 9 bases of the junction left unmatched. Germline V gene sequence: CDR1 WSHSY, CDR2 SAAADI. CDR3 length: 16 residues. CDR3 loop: CASRDPSGGRDNEQFF. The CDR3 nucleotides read TGCGCCAGCAGGGATCCTAGCGGGGGGCGGGACAATGAGCAGTTCTTC.

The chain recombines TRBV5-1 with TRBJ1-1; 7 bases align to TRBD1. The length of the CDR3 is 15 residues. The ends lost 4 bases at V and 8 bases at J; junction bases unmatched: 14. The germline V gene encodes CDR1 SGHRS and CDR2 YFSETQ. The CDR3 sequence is CASSLNDRATGEAFF. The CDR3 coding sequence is TGCGCCAGCAGCCTAAATGACAGGGCTACGGGGGAAGCTTTCTTT.

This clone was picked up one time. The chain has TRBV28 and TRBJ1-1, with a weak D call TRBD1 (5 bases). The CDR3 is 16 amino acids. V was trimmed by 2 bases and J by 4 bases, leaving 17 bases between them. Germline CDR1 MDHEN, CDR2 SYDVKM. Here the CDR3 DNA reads TGTGCCAGCAGTTTAATTCAGGGCTTAAGGGTCACTGAAGCTTTCTTT. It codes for CASSLIQGLRVTEAFF.

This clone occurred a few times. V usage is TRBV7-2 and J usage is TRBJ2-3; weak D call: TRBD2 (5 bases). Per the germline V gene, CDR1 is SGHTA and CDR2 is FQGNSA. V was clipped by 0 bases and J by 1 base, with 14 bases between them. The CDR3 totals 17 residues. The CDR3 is CASSLARVDRGTDTQYF. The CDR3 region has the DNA TGTGCCAGCAGCTTAGCGCGGGTGGACCGGGGCACAGATACGCAGTATTTT.

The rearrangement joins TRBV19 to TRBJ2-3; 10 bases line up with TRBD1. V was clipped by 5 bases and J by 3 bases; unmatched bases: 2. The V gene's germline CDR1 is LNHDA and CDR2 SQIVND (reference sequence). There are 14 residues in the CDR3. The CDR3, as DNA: TGTGCCAGTAGTTGGGGACAGGGGACAGATACGCAGTATTTT. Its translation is CASSWGQGTDTQYF.

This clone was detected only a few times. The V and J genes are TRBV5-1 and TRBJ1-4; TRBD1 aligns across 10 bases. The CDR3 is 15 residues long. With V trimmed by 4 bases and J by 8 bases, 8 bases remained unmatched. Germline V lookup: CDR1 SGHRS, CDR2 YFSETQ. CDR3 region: CASSGRQGAREKLFF. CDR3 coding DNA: TGCGCCAGCAGCGGCAGACAGGGGGCCAGGGAAAAACTGTTTTTT.

The CDR3 here is CASSQDWAGIRYEQYF. For the CDR3, the DNA is TGTGCCAGCAGCCAAGATTGGGCAGGGATTCGCTACGAGCAGTACTTC. The chain uses TRBV3-1 (or the pseudogene TRBV3-2) and TRBJ2-7; D perhaps matches TRBD1 (5 bases). Trimming removed 0 bases from V and 3 bases from J, with 15 bases in between. Germline CDR1 LGHDT, CDR2 YNNKEL (reference sequence). The CDR3 loop spans 16 amino acids.

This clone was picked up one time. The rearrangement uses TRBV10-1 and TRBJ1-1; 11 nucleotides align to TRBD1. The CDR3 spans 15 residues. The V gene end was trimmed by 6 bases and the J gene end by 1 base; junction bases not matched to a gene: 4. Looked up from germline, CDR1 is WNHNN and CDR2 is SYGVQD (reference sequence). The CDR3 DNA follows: TGCGCCAGCAGGGGACAGGGGGAGGAGAACACTGAAGCTTTCTTT. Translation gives CASRGQGEENTEAFF.

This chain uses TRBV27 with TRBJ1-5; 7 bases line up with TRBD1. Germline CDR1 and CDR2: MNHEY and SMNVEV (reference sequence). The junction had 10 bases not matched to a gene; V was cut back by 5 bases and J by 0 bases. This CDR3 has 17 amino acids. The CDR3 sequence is CASSEGPGQNSNQPQHF. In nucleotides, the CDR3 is TGTGCCAGCAGTGAGGGTCCGGGACAGAATAGCAATCAGCCCCAGCATTTT.

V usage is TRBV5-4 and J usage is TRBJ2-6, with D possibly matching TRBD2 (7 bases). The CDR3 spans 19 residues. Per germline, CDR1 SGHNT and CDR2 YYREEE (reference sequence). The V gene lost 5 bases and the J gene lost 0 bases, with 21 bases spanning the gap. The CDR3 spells CASSRGGGRPGSGANVLTF. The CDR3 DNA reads TGTGCCAGCAGTCGTGGGGGGGGGCGGCCCGGCTCTGGGGCCAACGTCCTGACTTTC.

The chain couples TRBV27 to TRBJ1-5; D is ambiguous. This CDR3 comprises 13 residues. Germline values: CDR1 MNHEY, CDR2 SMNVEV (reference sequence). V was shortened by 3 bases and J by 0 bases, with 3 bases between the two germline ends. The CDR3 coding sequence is TGTGCCAGCAGTTTTTATAGCAATCAGCCCCAGCATTTT. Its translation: CASSFYSNQPQHF.

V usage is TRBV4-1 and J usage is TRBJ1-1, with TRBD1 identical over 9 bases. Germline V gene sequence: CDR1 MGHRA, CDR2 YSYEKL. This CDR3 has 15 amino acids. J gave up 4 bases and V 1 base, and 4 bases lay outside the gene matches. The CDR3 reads CASSQAGQGVTEAFF. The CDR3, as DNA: TGCGCCAGCAGCCAAGCGGGACAGGGTGTCACTGAAGCTTTCTTT.

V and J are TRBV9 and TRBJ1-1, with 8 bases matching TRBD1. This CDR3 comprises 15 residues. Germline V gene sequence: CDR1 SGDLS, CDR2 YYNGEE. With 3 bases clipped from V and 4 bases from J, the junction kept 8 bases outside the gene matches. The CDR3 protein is CASSATGAPTTEAFF. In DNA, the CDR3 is TGTGCCAGCAGCGCGACAGGGGCCCCCACCACTGAAGCTTTCTTT.

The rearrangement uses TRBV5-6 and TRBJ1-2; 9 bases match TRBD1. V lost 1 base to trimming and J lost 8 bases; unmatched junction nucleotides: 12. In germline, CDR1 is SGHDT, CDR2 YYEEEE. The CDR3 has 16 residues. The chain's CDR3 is CASSLNRGRSWAGYTF. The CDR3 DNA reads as TGTGCCAGCAGCTTGAACAGGGGGCGATCCTGGGCGGGCTACACCTTC.

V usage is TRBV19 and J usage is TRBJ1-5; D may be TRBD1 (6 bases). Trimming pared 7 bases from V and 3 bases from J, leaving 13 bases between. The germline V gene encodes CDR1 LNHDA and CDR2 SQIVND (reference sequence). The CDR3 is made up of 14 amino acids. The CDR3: CASTGGLVNQPQHF. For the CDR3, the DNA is TGTGCCAGTACGGGGGGGCTGGTCAATCAGCCCCAGCATTTT.

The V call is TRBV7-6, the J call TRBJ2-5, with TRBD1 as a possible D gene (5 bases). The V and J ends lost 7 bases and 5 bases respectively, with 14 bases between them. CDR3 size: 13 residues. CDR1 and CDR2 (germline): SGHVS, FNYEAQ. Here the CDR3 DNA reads TGTGCCAGCACGAAGGGGTTGGAGGAGACCCAGTACTTC. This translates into CASTKGLEETQYF.

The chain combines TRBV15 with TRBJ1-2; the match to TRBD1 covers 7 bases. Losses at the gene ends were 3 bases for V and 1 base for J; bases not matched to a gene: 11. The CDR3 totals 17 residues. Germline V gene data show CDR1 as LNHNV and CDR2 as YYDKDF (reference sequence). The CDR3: CATSRTETGRLNYGYTF. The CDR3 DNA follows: TGTGCCACCAGCAGGACCGAGACAGGGAGGCTTAACTATGGCTACACCTTC.

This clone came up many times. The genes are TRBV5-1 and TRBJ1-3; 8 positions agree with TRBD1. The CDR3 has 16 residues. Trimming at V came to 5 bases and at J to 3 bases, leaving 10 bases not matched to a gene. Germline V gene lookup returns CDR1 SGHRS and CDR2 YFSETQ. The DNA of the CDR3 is TGCGCCAGCAGTTTAGACAGGGGAGTTTATGGAAACACCATATATTTT. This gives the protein CASSLDRGVYGNTIYF.

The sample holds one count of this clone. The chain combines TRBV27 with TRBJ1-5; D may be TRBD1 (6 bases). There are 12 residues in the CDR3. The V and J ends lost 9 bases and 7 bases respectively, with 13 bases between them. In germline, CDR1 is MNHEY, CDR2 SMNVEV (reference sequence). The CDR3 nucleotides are TGTGCCAGAGGGGGGGGCCGACAGCCCCAGCATTTT. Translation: CARGGGRQPQHF.

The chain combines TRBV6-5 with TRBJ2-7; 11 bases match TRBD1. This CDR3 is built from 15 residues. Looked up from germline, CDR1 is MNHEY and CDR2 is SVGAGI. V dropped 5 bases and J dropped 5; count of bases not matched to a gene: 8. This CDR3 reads CASSLFGTGGDEQYF. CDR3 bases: TGTGCCAGCAGTCTATTTGGGACAGGGGGAGACGAGCAGTACTTC.

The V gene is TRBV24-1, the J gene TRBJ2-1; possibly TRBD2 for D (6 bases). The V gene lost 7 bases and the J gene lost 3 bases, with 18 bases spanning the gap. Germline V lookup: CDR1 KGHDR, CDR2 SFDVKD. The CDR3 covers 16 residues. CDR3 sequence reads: CATSSDTGLLYNEQFF. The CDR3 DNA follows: TGTGCCACCAGCTCGGACACGGGACTCCTCTACAATGAGCAGTTCTTC.

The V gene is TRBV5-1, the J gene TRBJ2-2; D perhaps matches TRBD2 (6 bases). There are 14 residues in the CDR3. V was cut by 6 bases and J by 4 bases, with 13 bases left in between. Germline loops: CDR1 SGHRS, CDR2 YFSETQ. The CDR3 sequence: CASKGTSPTGELFF. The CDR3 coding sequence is TGCGCCAGCAAGGGAACTAGCCCCACCGGGGAGCTGTTTTTT.

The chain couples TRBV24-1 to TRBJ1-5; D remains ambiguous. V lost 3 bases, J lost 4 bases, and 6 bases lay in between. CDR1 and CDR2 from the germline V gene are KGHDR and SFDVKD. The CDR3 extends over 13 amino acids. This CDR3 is CATSDGGNQPQHF. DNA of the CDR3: TGTGCCACCAGTGATGGAGGGAATCAGCCCCAGCATTTT.

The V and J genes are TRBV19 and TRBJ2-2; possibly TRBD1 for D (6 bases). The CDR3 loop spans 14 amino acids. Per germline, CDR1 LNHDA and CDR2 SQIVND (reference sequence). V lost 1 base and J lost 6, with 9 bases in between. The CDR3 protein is CASSIGAGAGELFF. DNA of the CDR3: TGTGCCAGTAGTATAGGTGCAGGGGCCGGGGAGCTGTTTTTT.